Below, one T cell receptor (beta chain) is given with its context. Frequency alone marks this clone as medium-sized (0.01 to 0.1%); no count is stored. Its antigen is currently not known. The observed sequence ends 3 residues before the CDR3 terminus, with the missing tail filled in from the germline J gene. The sample comes from a study of T cells in women clearing cervical HPV infection (dated by TCRdb to between 2018 and 2020). In the study overall: Cases were 20 to 25 women with histologically confirmed HPV16-related CIN3 or worse, including a couple of invasive cancers. The 20 to 25 controls were women who cleared a single incident HPV16 infection within 12 months without developing precancer or cancer. Case blood was taken at the visit when the lesion was first identified, whereas control blood was taken when infection was no longer detected. Among cases, blood sampling occurred a median of about 150 days after lesion detection, with an interquartile range of about 90 to 230 days. HLA typing was available for only a few women, so HLA type could not be excluded as a confounder. This exploratory proof-of-principle case-control study, nested within the Guanacaste HPV Natural History Study in Costa Rica, compared TCR repertoires among women with different cervical HPV16 outcomes. Cases and controls were matched on age within five years and on year of sample collection. A median age of approximately 32 years was observed in cases versus more than 37 in controls, and no significant differences in baseline characteristics were found. In the parent cohort, 8,500 to 12,000 women aged 18 or older were enrolled in Guanacaste, Costa Rica, during about 1992 to 1994 and were followed for 6 to 7 years. Quality controls consisted of five blinded duplicates per group, for a total of roughly 60 samples made up of approximately 50 participants and around 10 replicates.

The CDR3 has 16 amino acids, counting the end cysteine and phenylalanine. Sequencing covers 39 bases of the CDR3, shown here with the frame starting at base 1. Reading the germline V gene gives CDR1 MRHNA and CDR2 SNTAGT. The junction shows trimming of 0 bases on V and 4 bases on J, and the gene matches do not reach 5 bases of it. The immunoSEQ assay used multiplex PCR to amplify TCR beta CDR3 regions from an average of about 1.1 ug of genomic DNA per sample. The assay corrected primer bias using a complete synthetic TCR repertoire to establish an amplification baseline. Amplicons were sequenced on the Illumina platform. Regarding the original processing steps: Error correction of the sequences involved clustering with frequency ratios plus a modified nearest-neighbor algorithm, after which the sequences were analyzed in the immunoSEQ Analyzer using IMGT gene definitions. At each rarefaction depth, TCR richness and evenness were averaged over 20 rarefaction repeats, and samples with fewer sequences than the depth were excluded. Wilcoxon rank sum tests with FDR correction were used to compare relative abundances of V, D and J genes between the groups. In the blinded duplicates, the intraclass correlation was around 96% for TCR richness and averaged about 80% across around 70 gene segments. TCRdb holds this immuneACCESS table with in-frame rearrangements only. Some clones are missing; in checked studies, unresolved V genes explain under half, and the rest has no known cause. V, J and clone size were drawn from that table, and D and trimming were deduced from the DNA. The sample's clone listing holds 30,000 to 50,000 clones. The ten most abundant clones make up around 4.9% of the sample.

Every participant had a single incident cervical HPV16 infection, and women with prevalent HPV16 infections were excluded. Cervical HPV DNA was detected with MY09/MY11 PCR, and genotyping was done by dot-blot hybridization. More than 14 mL of heparinized blood were centrifuged, and the buffy coat was split into aliquots, frozen at -30 degrees C, and then kept at -80 degrees C. QIAGEN kits were used to extract genomic DNA from the buffy coat specimens. The paper's findings and limits, for the study overall: Because T-cell numbers per sample were unknown, differences in richness could reflect varying T-cell content rather than repertoire biology. TRBV6-7 relative abundance was lower in cases than in controls (roughly 0.11% versus 0.16%; Bonferroni P = 0.0008). The cross-sectional design could not show whether associations preceded infection or resulted from it; effector/memory subsets and HPV-specific T cells were not isolated. Cases were distinguished from controls with an estimated AUC of about 0.8 by random forest classifiers combining richness and V gene abundances. CIN3+ cases had significantly higher TCR repertoire richness than controls across sequencing depths, but evenness did not differ between the groups.

The sequence was obtained from a woman aged 18 to 75 with a cervical HPV16 infection that either progressed to CIN3+ or cleared (not recorded which). The sample was blood buffy coat. The V and J segments used are TRBV6-4 and TRBJ2-3, with 9 junctional bases fitting TRBD2. The DNA read from the CDR3 is TGTGCCAGCAGTGACTCAGAAGCGGGGGGCGCAGATACG. It translates as CASSDSEAGGADT. The full CDR3 reads CASSDSEAGGADTQYF.